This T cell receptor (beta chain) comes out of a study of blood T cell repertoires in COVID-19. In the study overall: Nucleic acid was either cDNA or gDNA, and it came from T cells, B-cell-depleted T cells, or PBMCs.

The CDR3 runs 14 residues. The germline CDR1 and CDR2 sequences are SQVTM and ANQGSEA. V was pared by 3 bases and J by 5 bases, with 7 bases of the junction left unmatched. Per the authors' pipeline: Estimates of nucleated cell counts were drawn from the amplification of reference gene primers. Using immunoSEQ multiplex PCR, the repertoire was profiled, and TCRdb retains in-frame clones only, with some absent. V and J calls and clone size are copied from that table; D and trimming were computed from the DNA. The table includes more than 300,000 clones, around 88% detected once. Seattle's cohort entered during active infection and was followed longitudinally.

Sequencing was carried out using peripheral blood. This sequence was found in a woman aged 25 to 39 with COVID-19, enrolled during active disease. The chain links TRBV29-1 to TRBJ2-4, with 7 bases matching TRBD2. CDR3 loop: CSVDAGGSQNIQYF. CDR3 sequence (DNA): TGCAGCGTTGACGCCGGGGGGTCTCAAAACATTCAGTACTTC.